These 22 T cell receptor beta chains came from one sample sequenced in a study of blood T cell repertoires in COVID-19. Here immunoSEQ multiplex PCR was the method, and the copy in TCRdb shows in-frame clones only, minus some. Of some 160,000 clones in the sample, 88% were seen once. Sequenced input: peripheral blood. All receptors derive from a middle-aged man who had recovered from COVID-19.

The chain uses TRBV18 and TRBJ1-4; no definite D call. Germline V gives CDR1 KGHSH, CDR2 LQKENI. Trimming cost V 3 bases and J 7 bases, with 15 bases left between them. CDR3 size: 15 residues. The CDR3 DNA reads TGTGCCAGCTCACCCGACGCCCCGGCAGGTGAAAAACTGTTTTTT. This translates into CASSPDAPAGEKLFF.

As regards this clone: Other DNA sequences in this specimen translate into the identical CDR3. The gene calls are TRBV6-5 and TRBJ1-1; D is ambiguous. The ends were cut back, 3 bases at V and 3 bases at J, with 11 bases in the middle. CDR3 length: 14 residues. The germline gives CDR1 MNHEY, CDR2 SVGAGI. Here the CDR3 DNA reads TGTGCCAGCAGTTATTCGATGGGCTACACTGAAGCTTTCTTT. Protein sequence: CASSYSMGYTEAFF.

The V gene is TRBV28, the J gene TRBJ2-7; D not certain. V lost 6 bases and J 0 bases, leaving 12 bases between the germline ends. The length of the CDR3 is 14 residues. In germline, CDR1 is MDHEN, CDR2 SYDVKM. CDR3 in DNA: TGTGCCAGCAGCCGCCAACTAAGCTCCTACGAGCAGTACTTC. This sequence encodes CASSRQLSSYEQYF. The full variable domain, its missing parts supplied by reference TRBV28 and TRBJ2-7, is DVKVTQSSRYLVKRTGEKVFLECVQDMDHENMFWYRQDPGLGLRLIYFSYDVKMKEKGDIPEGYSVSREKKERFSLILESASTNQTSMYLCASSRQLSSYEQYFGPGTRLTVT.

The chain uses TRBV29-1 and TRBJ1-3; D not certain. Germline CDR1 SQVTM, CDR2 ANQGSEA. This CDR3 is built from 14 residues. Trimming shortened V by 0 bases and J by 0 bases, and 6 bases separated the two germline ends. CDR3 in DNA: TGCAGCGTTGAAGATCCGTCCTCTGGAAACACCATATATTTT. Its protein product is CSVEDPSSGNTIYF.

V is TRBV4-1 and J is TRBJ2-1; 7 positions agree with TRBD2. V lost 2 bases, J lost 4 bases, and 8 bases stayed unmatched. The CDR3 runs 16 residues. Germline V gives CDR1 MGHRA, CDR2 YSYEKL. CDR3 sequence reads: CASSQFASGLYNEQFF. The CDR3 region has the DNA TGCGCCAGCAGCCAATTCGCTAGCGGCCTGTACAATGAGCAGTTCTTC.

The chain joins TRBV4-3 to TRBJ1-6, with unresolved D. The CDR3 runs to 16 residues. The V end was cut by 0 bases, the J end by 9 bases, with 15 bases between. The germline CDR1 and CDR2 sequences are LGHNA and YSLEER. In nucleotides, the CDR3 is TGCGCCAGCAGCCAAGATCGGAGCGCTTCGGGTTCACCCCTCCACTTT. Protein: CASSQDRSASGSPLHF.

The J gene is TRBJ2-7, the V gene TRBV2; 8 bases are shared with TRBD2. The CDR3 runs 13 residues. In germline, CDR1 is SNHLY, CDR2 FYNNEI. With 4 bases clipped from V and 6 bases from J, the junction kept 5 bases outside the gene matches. CDR3 amino acids: CASSVMAGGEQYF. In DNA, the CDR3 is TGTGCCAGCAGTGTAATGGCGGGAGGCGAGCAGTACTTC. Supplemented by reference TRBV2 and TRBJ2-7, the full variable domain reads EPEVTQTPSHQVTQMGQEVILRCVPISNHLYFYWYRQILGQKVEFLVSFYNNEISEKSEIFDDQFSVERPDGSNFTLKIRSTKLEDSAMYFCASSVMAGGEQYFGPGTRLTVT.

V and J are TRBV30 and TRBJ2-3, with TRBD1 as a possible D gene (5 bases). The CDR3 extends over 15 amino acids. Germline V gene lookup returns CDR1 GTSNPN and CDR2 SVGIG (reference sequence). Trimming shortened V by 0 bases and J by 2 bases, and 12 bases separated the two germline ends. The CDR3 region has the DNA TGTGCCTGGAGTGTTCTCAGGGCTCCCACAGATACGCAGTATTTT. Residues: CAWSVLRAPTDTQYF.

This chain connects TRBV12-3 or TRBV12-4 to TRBJ1-1; 8 bases match TRBD1. The CDR3 spans 13 residues. Losses at the gene ends were 5 bases for V and 4 bases for J; bases not matched to a gene: 3. CDR3 sequence reads: CASSHTGGTEAFF. The CDR3 DNA sequence: TGTGCCAGCAGTCATACAGGGGGCACTGAAGCTTTCTTT.

The chain is built from TRBV18 and TRBJ1-5, with D tentatively TRBD1 (5 bases). The CDR3 extends over 16 amino acids. Between the trimmed V and J ends, which lost 1 base and 5 bases, there was a span of 15 bases. The germline gives CDR1 KGHSH, CDR2 LQKENI. This CDR3 reads CASSPQNRRADQPQHF. Written as DNA, the CDR3 is TGTGCCAGCTCACCACAGAACAGGAGGGCAGATCAGCCCCAGCATTTT. Drawing the rest from reference TRBV18 and TRBJ1-5, the complete variable domain is NAGVMQNPRHLVRRRGQEARLRCSPMKGHSHVYWYRQLPEEGLKFMVYLQKENIIDESGMPKERFSAEFPKEGPSILRIQQVVRGDSAAYFCASSPQNRRADQPQHFGDGTRLSIL.

The V and J genes are TRBV18 and TRBJ2-5; no clear D gene. V was shortened by 3 bases and J by 5 bases, with 10 bases between the two germline ends. The CDR3 has 13 residues. Germline CDR1 reads KGHSH; CDR2 reads LQKENI. The CDR3 DNA sequence: TGTGCCAGCTCACCCGGGTCGAGGGAGACCCAGTACTTC. Its protein product is CASSPGSRETQYF.

V gene TRBV19 combines with J gene TRBJ1-2, with 8 nucleotides matching TRBD1. The CDR3 sequence is 13 residues long. The J segment lost 3 bases and the V segment lost 3 bases, leaving 0 bases of the junction unmatched. The germline gives CDR1 LNHDA, CDR2 SQIVND (reference sequence). CDR3 in amino acids: CASSMDRDYGYTF. The CDR3 DNA follows: TGTGCCAGTAGTATGGACAGGGACTATGGCTACACCTTC.

This chain uses TRBV30 with TRBJ1-5; 9 bases agree with TRBD1. After removal of 0 bases from V and 5 bases from J, the junction contained 5 bases not matched to a gene. The CDR3 runs to 15 residues. Germline CDR1 and CDR2: GTSNPN and SVGIG (reference sequence). CDR3: CAWSVQDRGYQPQHF. The DNA for the CDR3 is TGTGCCTGGAGTGTCCAGGACAGGGGCTATCAGCCCCAGCATTTT.

The chain employs TRBV3-1 (or the pseudogene TRBV3-2) and TRBJ1-6; D possibly corresponds to TRBD1 (5 bases). The germline V and J ends were trimmed by 3 bases and 9 bases, with 12 bases remaining between them. Germline V CDR1 and CDR2: LGHDT, YNNKEL (reference sequence). There are 14 residues in the CDR3. Here the CDR3 reads CASSQFREGSPLHF. The CDR3 region has the DNA TGTGCCAGCAGCCAGTTCAGGGAGGGTTCACCCCTCCACTTT.

Of note for this clone: A much larger clone lies a single base off, so this may be a read error. Here the CDR3 DNA reads TGTGCCAGCAGTCGCACCGGGGAGCTGTTTTTT. Protein: CASSRTGELFF. This chain uses TRBV7-9 with TRBJ2-2; D remains ambiguous. The CDR3 has 11 amino acids. Deletions cut 6 bases from V and 4 bases from J, with 3 bases between. CDR1 and CDR2 from the germline V gene are SEHNR and FQNEAQ (reference sequence).

This chain uses TRBV28 with TRBJ1-1; D call uncertain. V dropped 7 bases and J dropped 3 bases, with 6 bases sitting between them. Looked up from germline, CDR1 is MDHEN and CDR2 is SYDVKM. This CDR3 region has 11 residues. The CDR3 DNA follows: TGTGCCAGCACTCAGGACACTGAAGCTTTCTTT. Its translation: CASTQDTEAFF.

The rearrangement uses TRBV20-1 and TRBJ1-3; TRBD1 aligns across 7 bases. Trimming removed 3 bases from V and 4 bases from J; junction bases left unmatched: 12. CDR1 and CDR2 from the germline V gene are DFQATT and SNEGSKA (reference sequence). The CDR3 loop spans 16 amino acids. The CDR3 loop is CSASGATGNEGNTIYF. The CDR3 DNA is TGCAGTGCTAGTGGGGCGACAGGGAACGAAGGAAACACCATATATTTT.

The chain recombines TRBV7-2 with TRBJ2-5, with 8 nucleotides matching TRBD2. The germline V gene has CDR1 SGHTA and CDR2 FQGNSA. There are 14 residues in the CDR3. V dropped 5 bases and J dropped 0; count of bases not matched to a gene: 2. The CDR3 DNA sequence: TGTGCCAGCAGCGGCGGGGGGAACCAAGAGACCCAGTACTTC. It translates to CASSGGGNQETQYF.

The genes are TRBV7-6 and TRBJ2-5; 14 bases match TRBD2. J gave up 3 bases and V 4 bases, and 13 bases lay outside the gene matches. The CDR3 runs 19 residues. Per the germline V gene, CDR1 is SGHVS and CDR2 is FNYEAQ. As DNA, the CDR3 is TGTGCCAGCAGCTCCACCCGACTAGCGGGGGGGCTGGAGAAAGAGACCCAGTACTTC. It translates to CASSSTRLAGGLEKETQYF.

CDR3: CASSISGDIDEQYF. CDR3 nucleotides: TGTGCCAGTAGTATATCAGGGGATATCGACGAGCAGTACTTC. The chain carries TRBV19 and TRBJ2-7; D might be TRBD1 (6 bases). Germline CDR1 is LNHDA and CDR2 is SQIVND (reference sequence). The CDR3 totals 14 residues. Trimming left V 2 bases short and J 5 bases short, with 13 bases between. Drawing the rest from reference TRBV19 and TRBJ2-7, the complete variable domain is DGGITQSPKYLFRKEGQNVTLSCEQNLNHDAMYWYRQDPGQGLRLIYYSQIVNDFQKGDIAEGYSVSREKKESFPLTVTSAQKNPTAFYLCASSISGDIDEQYFGPGTRLTVT.

This clone was recorded a few times. The V call is TRBV6-5, the J call TRBJ1-2; 9 nucleotides line up with TRBD1. CDR1 MNHEY and CDR2 SVGAGI come from the germline V gene. The trim removed 6 bases at V and 8 bases at J, leaving 7 bases unmatched. The CDR3 runs to 13 residues. The CDR3 sequence: CASRSDRGRGYTF. As DNA, the CDR3 is TGTGCCAGCAGATCGGACAGGGGAAGAGGCTACACCTTC.

The V and J genes are TRBV15 and TRBJ2-1; D may be TRBD1 (5 bases). Germline V gene data show CDR1 as LNHNV and CDR2 as YYDKDF (reference sequence). Trimming shortened V by 5 bases and J by 5 bases, and 10 bases separated the two germline ends. This CDR3 has 13 amino acids. The CDR3 spells CATSDRNNNEQFF. CDR3 coding DNA: TGTGCCACCAGCGACAGAAATAACAATGAGCAGTTCTTC.